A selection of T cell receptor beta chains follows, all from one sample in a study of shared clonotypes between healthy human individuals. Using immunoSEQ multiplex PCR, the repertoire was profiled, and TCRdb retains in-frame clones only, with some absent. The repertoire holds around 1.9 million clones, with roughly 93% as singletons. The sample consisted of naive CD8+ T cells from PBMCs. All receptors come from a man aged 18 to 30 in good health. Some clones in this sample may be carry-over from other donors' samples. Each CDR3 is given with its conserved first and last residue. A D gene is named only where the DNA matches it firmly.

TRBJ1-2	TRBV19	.	CASSIQVNHYGYTF	TGTGCCAGTAGTATACAGGTGAACCACTATGGCTACACCTTC
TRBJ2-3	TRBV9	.	CASSVVMDSPPDTQYF	TGTGCCAGCAGCGTAGTAATGGACTCGCCTCCAGATACGCAGTATTTT
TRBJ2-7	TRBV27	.	CASSWSRGRTYEQYF	TGTGCCAGCAGTTGGAGCCGGGGAAGAACATACGAGCAGTACTTC
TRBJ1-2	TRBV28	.	CASSAIGGPPAYGYTF	TGTGCCAGCAGCGCAATCGGTGGACCTCCGGCATATGGCTACACCTTC
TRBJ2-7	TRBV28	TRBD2	CASSLPGTSGSSEQYF	TGTGCCAGCAGTTTACCTGGGACTAGCGGGAGTTCCGAGCAGTACTTC
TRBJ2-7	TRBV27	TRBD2	CASSSKAGVHEQYF	TGTGCCAGCAGTTCCAAAGCGGGAGTGCACGAGCAGTACTTC
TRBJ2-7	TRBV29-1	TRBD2	CSAGGSLSYEQYF	TGCAGCGCCGGCGGGAGCCTCTCCTACGAGCAGTACTTC
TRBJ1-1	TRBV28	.	CASSYTQIGEAFF	TGTGCCAGCAGTTATACCCAGATTGGTGAAGCTTTCTTT
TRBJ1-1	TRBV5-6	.	CASSPGVMKNTEAFF	TGTGCCAGCAGCCCGGGAGTGATGAAGAACACTGAAGCTTTCTTT
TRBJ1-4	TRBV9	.	CASSVAGFGSEKLFF	TGTGCCAGCAGCGTAGCAGGATTTGGTAGCGAAAAACTGTTTTTT
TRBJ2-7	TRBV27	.	CASSFGGSSYEQYF	TGTGCCAGCAGTTTCGGGGGAAGTTCCTACGAGCAGTACTTC
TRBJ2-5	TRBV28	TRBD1	CASSFRTGLEETQYF	TGTGCCAGCAGTTTCAGGACAGGGCTAGAAGAGACCCAGTACTTC
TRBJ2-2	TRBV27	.	CASSNGLYTGELFF	TGTGCCAGCAGTAATGGACTATACACCGGGGAGCTGTTTTTT
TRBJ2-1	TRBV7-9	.	CASSLEGNEQFF	TGTGCCAGCAGCTTAGAAGGCAATGAGCAGTTCTTC
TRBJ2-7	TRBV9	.	CASSKTGASYEQYF	TGTGCCAGCTCCAAGACGGGGGCCTCCTACGAGCAGTACTTC
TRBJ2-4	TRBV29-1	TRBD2	CSVDGGSGSKNIQYF	TGCAGCGTTGACGGCGGGAGTGGATCCAAAAACATTCAGTACTTC
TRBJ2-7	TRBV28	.	CASSPIPQGANYEQYF	TGTGCCAGCAGCCCCATTCCACAGGGAGCCAACTACGAGCAGTACTTC
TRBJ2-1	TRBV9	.	CASSVARDSYNEQFF	TGTGCCAGCAGCGTAGCGCGGGACAGCTACAATGAGCAGTTCTTC
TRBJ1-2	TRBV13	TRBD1	CASSPILGRGAYGYTF	TGTGCCAGCAGCCCCATTTTAGGCAGGGGGGCCTATGGCTACACCTTC
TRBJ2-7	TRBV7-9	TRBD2	CASSSTLLAGRTYEQYF	TGTGCCAGCAGCTCGACCCTACTAGCGGGCCGTACCTACGAGCAGTACTTC
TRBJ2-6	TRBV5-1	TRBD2	CASSSGTGVLAGGTGANVLTF	TGCGCCAGCAGCTCCGGGACAGGAGTCCTAGCGGGAGGGACCGGGGCCAACGTCCTGACTTTC